One sample yielded the 10 T cell receptor beta chains listed below, sequenced in a study of cytomegalovirus exposure and HLA in healthy donors. Primers: 60 Vbeta forward and 13 Jbeta reverse. Method: immunoSEQ multiplex PCR; TCRdb's copy keeps in-frame clones and lacks some. Of 100,000 to 120,000 clones in the sample, more than 60% were seen once. Specimen: PBMCs. These TCRs come from a man younger than 40 in good health and CMV-seronegative.

The rearrangement uses TRBV7-7 and TRBJ2-1; a possible D gene is TRBD2 (5 bases). This CDR3 is built from 17 residues. The V gene lost 5 bases and the J gene lost 0 bases, with 17 bases spanning the gap. Germline V gene data show CDR1 as SSHAT and CDR2 as FNYEAQ (reference sequence). The CDR3 nucleotides read TGTGCCAGCAGCCCCCGACGGACGGGAAGCTCCTACAATGAGCAGTTCTTC. Its translation is CASSPRRTGSSYNEQFF.

This clone was seen only a few times. The chain couples TRBV6-5 to TRBJ2-7; 11 bases match TRBD2. Unmatched junction bases numbered 7, after V lost 4 bases and J lost 2 bases. CDR1 and CDR2 from the germline V gene are MNHEY and SVGAGI. CDR3 length: 16 residues. CDR3: CASSSPGTSGTYEQYF. The CDR3 coding sequence is TGTGCCAGCAGTTCCCCCGGGACTAGCGGTACCTACGAGCAGTACTTC.

The chain combines TRBV29-1 with TRBJ1-1; D is ambiguous. CDR1 is SQVTM, CDR2 ANQGSEA, per germline. V was pared by 2 bases and J by 11 bases, with 9 bases between. The CDR3 spans 10 residues. CDR3 loop: CSVEISGAFF. The CDR3 DNA follows: TGCAGCGTTGAAATCAGTGGCGCTTTCTTT.

This clone turned up a few times. The gene calls are TRBV30 and TRBJ1-1; D may be TRBD1 (6 bases). The V gene lost 3 bases and the J gene lost 8 bases, with 13 bases spanning the gap. The length of the CDR3 is 12 residues. The germline gives CDR1 GTSNPN, CDR2 SVGIG (reference sequence). CDR3 amino acids: CAWSRQAYEAFF. CDR3 nucleotides: TGTGCCTGGAGCAGACAGGCGTACGAAGCTTTCTTT.

The sample holds a few counts of this clone. This chain joins TRBV5-4 and TRBJ1-3; the match to TRBD1 covers 8 bases. CDR1 and CDR2 (germline): SGHNT, YYREEE (reference sequence). Germline trimming cut 3 bases from V and 3 bases from J; bases unmatched to any gene: 8. This CDR3 is 16 amino acids long. CDR3 in amino acids: CASSSNQGAIGNTIYF. The CDR3 DNA is TGTGCCAGCAGCTCTAACCAGGGGGCGATTGGAAACACCATATATTTT.

DNA for the CDR3: TGCGCCAGCAGTGGGGGACAAAACACTGAAGCTTTCTTT. Protein: CASSGGQNTEAFF. The chain employs TRBV10-2 and TRBJ1-1, with D perhaps matching TRBD1 (6 bases). The germline gives CDR1 WSHSY, CDR2 SAAADI. Trimming pared 4 bases from V and 2 bases from J, leaving 8 bases between. This CDR3 contains 13 residues.

This chain uses TRBV7-8 with TRBJ2-7; D is ambiguous. The CDR3 spans 15 residues. V was trimmed by 1 base and J by 0 bases, leaving 10 bases between them. CDR1 is SGHVS and CDR2 is FQNEAQ in the germline V gene. The DNA of the CDR3 is TGTGCCAGCAGCTTAGGGGCAGTAAGCTCCTACGAGCAGTACTTC. This encodes CASSLGAVSSYEQYF.

The rearrangement links TRBV28 to TRBJ2-7; unclear D gene. With 5 bases removed from V and 2 bases from J, the gap between germline ends came to 7 bases. The CDR3 has 12 residues. CDR1 and CDR2 from the germline V gene are MDHEN and SYDVKM. For the CDR3, the DNA is TGTGCCAGCAGTGGAACAGCCTACGAGCAGTACTTC. Translating it yields CASSGTAYEQYF.

The chain joins TRBV7-9 to TRBJ2-7; perhaps TRBD2 as D (5 bases). The germline CDR1 and CDR2 sequences are SEHNR and FQNEAQ (reference sequence). V lost 4 bases, J lost 0 bases, and 7 bases lay in between. This CDR3 is 13 amino acids long. CDR3 nucleotides: TGTGCCAGCAGCTCACGGGGCTCCTACGAGCAGTACTTC. This translates into CASSSRGSYEQYF.

This sequence joins TRBV13 and TRBJ2-1, with D possibly TRBD1 on 6 matching bases. The CDR3 is 17 residues long. Trimming took off 5 bases at V and 0 bases at J, with 17 bases between the two ends. Looked up from germline, CDR1 is PRHDT and CDR2 is FYEKMQ (reference sequence). CDR3 coding DNA: TGTGCCAGCAGCCCTCCATGGACAGCCAGCTCCTACAATGAGCAGTTCTTC. As protein: CASSPPWTASSYNEQFF.